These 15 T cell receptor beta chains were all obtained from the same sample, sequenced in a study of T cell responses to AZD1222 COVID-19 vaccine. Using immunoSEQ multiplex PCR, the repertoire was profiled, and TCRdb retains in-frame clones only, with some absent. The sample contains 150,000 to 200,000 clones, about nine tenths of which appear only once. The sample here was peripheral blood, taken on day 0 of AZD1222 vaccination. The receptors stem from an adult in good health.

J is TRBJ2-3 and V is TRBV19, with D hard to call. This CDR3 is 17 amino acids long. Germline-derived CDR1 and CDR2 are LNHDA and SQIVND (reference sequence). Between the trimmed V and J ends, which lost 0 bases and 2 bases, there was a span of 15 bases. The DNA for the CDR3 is TGTGCCAGTAGTATAGATCTATCGGGTCTCTCCACAGATACGCAGTATTTT. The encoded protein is CASSIDLSGLSTDTQYF. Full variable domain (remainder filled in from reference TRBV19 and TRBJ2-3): DGGITQSPKYLFRKEGQNVTLSCEQNLNHDAMYWYRQDPGQGLRLIYYSQIVNDFQKGDIAEGYSVSREKKESFPLTVTSAQKNPTAFYLCASSIDLSGLSTDTQYFGPGTRLTVL.

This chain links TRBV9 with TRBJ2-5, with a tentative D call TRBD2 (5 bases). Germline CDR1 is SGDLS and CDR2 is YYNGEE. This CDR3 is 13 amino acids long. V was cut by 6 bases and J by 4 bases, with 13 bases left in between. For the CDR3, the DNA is TGTGCCAGCAAGGGCCGGGAAGCAGAGACCCAGTACTTC. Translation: CASKGREAETQYF.

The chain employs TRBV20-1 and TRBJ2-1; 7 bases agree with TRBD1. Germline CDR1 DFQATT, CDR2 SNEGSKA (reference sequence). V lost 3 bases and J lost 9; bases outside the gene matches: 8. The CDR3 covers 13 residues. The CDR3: CSASFRGWGEQFF. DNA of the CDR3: TGCAGTGCTAGTTTCAGGGGGTGGGGTGAGCAGTTCTTC.

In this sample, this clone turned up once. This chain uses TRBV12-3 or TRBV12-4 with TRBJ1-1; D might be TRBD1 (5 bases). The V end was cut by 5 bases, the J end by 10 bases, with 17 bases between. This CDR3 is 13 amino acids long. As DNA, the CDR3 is TGTGCCAGCAGTCCGGGACTCCGGTTGGGAGCTTTCTTT. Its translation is CASSPGLRLGAFF.

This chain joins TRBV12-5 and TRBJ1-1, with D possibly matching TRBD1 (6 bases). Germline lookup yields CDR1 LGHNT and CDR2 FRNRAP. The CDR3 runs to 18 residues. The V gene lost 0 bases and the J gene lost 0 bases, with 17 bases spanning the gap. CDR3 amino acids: CASGLVLAGGSMNTEAFF. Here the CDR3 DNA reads TGTGCTAGTGGTTTGGTACTGGCGGGGGGCTCCATGAACACTGAAGCTTTCTTT. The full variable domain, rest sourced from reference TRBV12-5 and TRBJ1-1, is DARVTQTPRHKVTEMGQEVTMRCQPILGHNTVFWYRQTMMQGLELLAYFRNRAPLDDSGMPKDRFSAEMPDATLATLKIQPSEPRDSAVYFCASGLVLAGGSMNTEAFFGQGTRLTVV.

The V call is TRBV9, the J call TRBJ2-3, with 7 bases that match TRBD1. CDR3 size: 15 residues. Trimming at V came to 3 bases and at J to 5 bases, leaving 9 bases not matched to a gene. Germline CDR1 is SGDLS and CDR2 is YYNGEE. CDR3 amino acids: CASSALTGVGDTQYF. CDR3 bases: TGTGCCAGCAGCGCCCTCACAGGGGTGGGAGATACGCAGTATTTT.

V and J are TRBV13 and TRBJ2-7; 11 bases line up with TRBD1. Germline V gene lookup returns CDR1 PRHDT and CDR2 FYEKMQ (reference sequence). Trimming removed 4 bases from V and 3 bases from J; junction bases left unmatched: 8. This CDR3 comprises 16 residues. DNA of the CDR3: TGTGCCAGCAGCTCCCTCGGACAGGGGGCGATCTACGAGCAGTACTTC. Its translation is CASSSLGQGAIYEQYF. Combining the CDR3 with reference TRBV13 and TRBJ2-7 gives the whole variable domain AAGVIQSPRHLIKEKRETATLKCYPIPRHDTVYWYQQGPGQDPQFLISFYEKMQSDKGSIPDRFSAQQFSDYHSELNMSSLELGDSALYFCASSSLGQGAIYEQYFGPGTRLTVT.

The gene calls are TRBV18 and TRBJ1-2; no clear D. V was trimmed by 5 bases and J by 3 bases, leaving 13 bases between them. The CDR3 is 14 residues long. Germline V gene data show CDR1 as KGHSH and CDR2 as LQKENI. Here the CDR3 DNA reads TGTGCCAGCTCAACTGGGGAGATCTACTATGGCTACACCTTC. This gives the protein CASSTGEIYYGYTF.

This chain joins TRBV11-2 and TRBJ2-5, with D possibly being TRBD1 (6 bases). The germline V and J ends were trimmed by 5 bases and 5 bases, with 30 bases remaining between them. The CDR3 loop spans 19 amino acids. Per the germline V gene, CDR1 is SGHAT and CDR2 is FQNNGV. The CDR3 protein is CASSPAEITGLGPGETQYF. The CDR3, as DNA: TGTGCCAGCAGCCCCGCAGAAATAACAGGGCTGGGGCCGGGGGAGACCCAGTACTTC.

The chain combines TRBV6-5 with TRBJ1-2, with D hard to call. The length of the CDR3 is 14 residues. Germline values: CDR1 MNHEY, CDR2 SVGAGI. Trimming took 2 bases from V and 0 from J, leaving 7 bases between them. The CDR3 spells CASSYGGPNYGYTF. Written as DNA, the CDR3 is TGTGCCAGCAGTTACGGAGGCCCTAACTATGGCTACACCTTC.

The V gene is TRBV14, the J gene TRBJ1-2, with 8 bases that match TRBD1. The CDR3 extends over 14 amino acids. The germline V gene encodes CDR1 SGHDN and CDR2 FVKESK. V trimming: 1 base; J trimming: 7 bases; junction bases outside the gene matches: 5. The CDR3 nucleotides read TGTGCCAGCAGCCAAGTCCAGGGGGCGTCTGGCTACACCTTC. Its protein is CASSQVQGASGYTF.

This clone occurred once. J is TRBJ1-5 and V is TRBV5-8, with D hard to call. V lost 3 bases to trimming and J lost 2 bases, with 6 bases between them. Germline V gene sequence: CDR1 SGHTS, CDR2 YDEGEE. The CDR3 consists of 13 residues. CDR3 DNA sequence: TGTGCCAGCAGCTCCAAGCGCAATCAGCCCCAGCATTTT. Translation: CASSSKRNQPQHF.

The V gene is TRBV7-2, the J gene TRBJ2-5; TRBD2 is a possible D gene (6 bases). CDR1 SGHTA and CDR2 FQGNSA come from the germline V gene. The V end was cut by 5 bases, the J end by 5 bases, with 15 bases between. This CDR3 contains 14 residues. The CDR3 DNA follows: TGTGCCAGCAGCAGAGAGGAAGCGGGCGAGACCCAGTACTTC. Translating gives CASSREEAGETQYF.

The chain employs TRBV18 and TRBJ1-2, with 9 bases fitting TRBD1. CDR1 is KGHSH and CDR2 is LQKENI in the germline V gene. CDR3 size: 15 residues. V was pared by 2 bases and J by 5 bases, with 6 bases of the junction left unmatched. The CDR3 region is CASSPDRGTPYGYTF. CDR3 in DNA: TGTGCCAGCTCACCAGACAGGGGGACGCCTTATGGCTACACCTTC.

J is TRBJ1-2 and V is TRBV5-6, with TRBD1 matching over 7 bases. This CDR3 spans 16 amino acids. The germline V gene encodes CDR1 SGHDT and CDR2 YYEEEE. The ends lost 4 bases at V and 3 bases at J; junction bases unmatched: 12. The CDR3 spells CASSAKGTVMDYGYTF. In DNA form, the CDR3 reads TGTGCCAGCAGCGCGAAAGGGACAGTTATGGACTATGGCTACACCTTC. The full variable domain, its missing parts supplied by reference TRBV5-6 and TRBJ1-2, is DAGVTQSPTHLIKTRGQQVTLRCSPKSGHDTVSWYQQALGQGPQFIFQYYEEEERQRGNFPDRFSGHQFPNYSSELNVNALLLGDSALYLCASSAKGTVMDYGYTFGSGTRLTVV.